These 9 T cell receptor beta chains came from one sample sequenced in a study of CD8 T cells in Susac syndrome. RNA totalling roughly 0.45 to 1 ug underwent reverse transcription with random hexamers. TCRdb re-called the immunoSEQ multiplex PCR reads through MiXCR, storing one row per CDR3 protein. The data hold approximately 100,000 distinct CDR3 sequences, with 85% to 95% observed a single time. Sequenced: CD8+ T cells from PBMCs. These receptor sequences come from a human donor in good health.

This rearrangement joins TRBV3-1 to TRBJ2-1; TRBD2 matches at 7 bases. The germline V gene has CDR1 LGHDT and CDR2 YNNKEL (reference sequence). The CDR3 extends over 15 amino acids. V trimming: 1 base; J trimming: 10 bases; junction bases outside the gene matches: 10. The CDR3 here is CASSQVEVEGGEQFF. The CDR3 DNA is TGTGCCAGCAGCCAAGTCGAAGTTGAGGGAGGGGAGCAGTTCTTC.

J is TRBJ2-7 and V is TRBV18; the match to TRBD1 covers 7 bases. Germline loops: CDR1 KGHSH, CDR2 LQKENI. V was clipped by 1 base and J by 3 bases; unmatched bases: 0. This CDR3 spans 13 amino acids. The chain's CDR3 is CASSPRQGYEQYF. The DNA of the CDR3 is TGTGCCAGCTCACCACGACAGGGCTACGAGCAGTACTTC.

This chain joins TRBV29-1 and TRBJ2-3; D is unclear. Germline CDR1 SQVTM, CDR2 ANQGSEA. Trimming took off 7 bases at V and 5 bases at J, with 10 bases between the two ends. The CDR3 extends over 11 amino acids. The CDR3 spells CSGRLGDTQYF. DNA for the CDR3: TGCAGCGGGCGCCTGGGAGATACGCAGTATTTT.

CDR3 loop: CSVRQGNQPQHF. CDR3 coding DNA: TGCAGCGTTAGACAGGGCAATCAGCCCCAGCATTTT. This chain joins TRBV29-1 and TRBJ1-5; a possible D gene is TRBD1 (6 bases). Deletions cut 5 bases from V and 2 bases from J, with 7 bases between. The germline CDR1 and CDR2 sequences are SQVTM and ANQGSEA. The CDR3 length is 12 residues.

V is TRBV5-1 and J is TRBJ2-1, with 8 nucleotides matching TRBD2. In germline, CDR1 is SGHRS, CDR2 YFSETQ. V was clipped by 4 bases and J by 4 bases; unmatched bases: 7. CDR3 length: 15 residues. The CDR3: CASSHSGTAYNEQFF. Written as DNA, the CDR3 is TGCGCCAGCAGCCATAGCGGGACCGCTTACAATGAGCAGTTCTTC. Full variable domain (missing parts from reference TRBV5-1 and TRBJ2-1): KAGVTQTPRYLIKTRGQQVTLSCSPISGHRSVSWYQQTPGQGLQFLFEYFSETQRNKGNFPGRFSGRQFSNSRSEMNVSTLELGDSALYLCASSHSGTAYNEQFFGPGTRLTVL.

The chain uses TRBV5-1 and TRBJ2-5; D gene ambiguous. Germline V gene sequence: CDR1 SGHRS, CDR2 YFSETQ. Trimming took off 0 bases at V and 2 bases at J, with 2 bases between the two ends. There are 12 residues in the CDR3. The CDR3 region has the DNA TGCGCCAGCAGCTTGGAACAAGAGACCCAGTACTTC. This sequence encodes CASSLEQETQYF.

This rearrangement joins TRBV3-1 to TRBJ2-7; no clear D. The CDR3 totals 14 residues. V lost 1 base and J lost 3, with 10 bases in between. CDR1 LGHDT and CDR2 YNNKEL come from the germline V gene (reference sequence). CDR3 amino acids: CASSQAHRNYEQYF. For the CDR3, the DNA is TGTGCCAGCAGCCAAGCCCACAGAAACTACGAGCAGTACTTC.

V is TRBV14 and J is TRBJ1-1; D gene uncertain. The germline V gene encodes CDR1 SGHDN and CDR2 FVKESK. The CDR3 runs 12 residues. V was shortened by 0 bases and J by 7 bases, with 6 bases between the two germline ends. The CDR3 protein is CASSQDLDEAFF. CDR3 sequence (DNA): TGTGCCAGCAGCCAAGATCTTGATGAAGCTTTCTTT.

This clonotype was counted a single time. V and J are TRBV7-9 and TRBJ1-1; D is unclear. The CDR3 totals 12 residues. The ends were cut back, 5 bases at V and 6 bases at J, with 10 bases in the middle. CDR1 is SEHNR and CDR2 is FQNEAQ in the germline V gene (reference sequence). DNA of the CDR3: TGTGCCAGCAGCCCCAGTACAGCTGAAGCTTTCTTT. Its translation: CASSPSTAEAFF. Full variable domain (missing parts from reference TRBV7-9 and TRBJ1-1): DTGVSQNPRHKITKRGQNVTFRCDPISEHNRLYWYRQTLGQGPEFLTYFQNEAQLEKSRLLSDRFSAERPKGSFSTLEIQRTEQGDSAMYLCASSPSTAEAFFGQGTRLTVV.